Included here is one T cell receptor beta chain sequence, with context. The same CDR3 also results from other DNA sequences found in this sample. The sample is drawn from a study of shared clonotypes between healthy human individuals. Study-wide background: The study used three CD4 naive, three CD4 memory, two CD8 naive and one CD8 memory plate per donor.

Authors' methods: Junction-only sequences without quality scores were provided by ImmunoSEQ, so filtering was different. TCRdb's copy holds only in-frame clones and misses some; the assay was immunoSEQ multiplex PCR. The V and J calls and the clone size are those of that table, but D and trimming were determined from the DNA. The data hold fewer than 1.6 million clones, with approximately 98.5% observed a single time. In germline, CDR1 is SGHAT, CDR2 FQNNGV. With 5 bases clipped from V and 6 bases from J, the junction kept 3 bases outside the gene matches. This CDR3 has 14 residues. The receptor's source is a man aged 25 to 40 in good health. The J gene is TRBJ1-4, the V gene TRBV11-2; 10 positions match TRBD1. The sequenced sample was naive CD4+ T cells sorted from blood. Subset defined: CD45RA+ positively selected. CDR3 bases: TGTGCCAGCAGCCGGACAGGGGGTGATGAAAAACTGTTTTTT. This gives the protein CASSRTGGDEKLFF.